Listed below are T cell receptor beta chains from one sample, sequenced in a study of CXCR3-negative and CXCR3-positive naive CD8 T cells. One entry per CDR3 protein, without DNA, is what TCRdb gives after re-calling the 5' RACE reads. The sample yields about 90,000 distinct CDR3 sequences, of which the top ten take up 0.8% to 0.85%. Sequenced sample: naive CXCR3+ CD8+ T cells from blood. The receptors were gathered from a human donor in good health. Some clones in this sample may be carry-over from other donors' samples. CDR3s include the opening cysteine and the closing phenylalanine or tryptophan.

v_call	cdr3_length	j_call	cdr3_aa
TRBV15	14	TRBJ2-2	CATGTSAFPGELFF
TRBV5-4	14	TRBJ1-1	CASSSGQLNTEAFF
TRBV28	14	TRBJ2-1	CASSLDLPEDEQFF
TRBV6-6	19	TRBJ2-2	CASSYYLTSGSLDTGELFF
TRBV7-9	13	TRBJ2-7	CASGASSSYEQYF
TRBV28	14	TRBJ2-7	CASSFLRTTYEQYF
TRBV2	15	TRBJ1-6	CASKAESSYNSPLHF
TRBV7-3	13	TRBJ1-6	CASSPDRASPLHF
TRBV6-2/TRBV6-3	15	TRBJ2-5	CASSSQRTSMETQYF
TRBV5-1	13	TRBJ1-1	CASSLGLNTEAFF
TRBV6-5	14	TRBJ1-2	CASSSSRVDYGYTF
TRBV6-2/TRBV6-3	15	TRBJ1-5	CASSYLGHSNQPQHF
TRBV7-8	18	TRBJ2-1	CASSPGLAGVTSYNEQFF
TRBV15	15	TRBJ2-1	CATETTLSSYNEQFF
TRBV16	16	TRBJ2-7	CASSQYPGTGNYEQYF
TRBV3-1	15	TRBJ1-4	CASSQVTPTNEKLFF
TRBV19	11	TRBJ1-1	CASLENTEAFF
TRBV11-2	14	TRBJ2-3	CASSADRGTDTQYF
TRBV19	12	TRBJ2-3	CASSIDSQTQYF
TRBV9	14	TRBJ2-1	CASSGTSGRYEQFF
TRBV29-1	14	TRBJ2-1	CSVEFAGGYNEQFF
TRBV5-4	16	TRBJ2-3	CASSSPGQGSPDTQYF